The 12 T cell receptor beta chains listed next were all sequenced from one sample in a study of CD8+ T cells in alopecia areata. Following RNA extraction, reverse transcription yielded cDNA that acted as the sequencing template. Profiled with immunoSEQ multiplex PCR; TCRdb holds only in-frame clones, not every one. The table has around 120,000 clones, roughly 68% seen once. Input material: CD4+ T cells sorted from blood. Receptors were obtained from a human donor in good health.

V is TRBV29-1 and J is TRBJ2-2; D might be TRBD1 or TRBD2, each matching 5 bases. The CDR3 length is 13 residues. With 3 bases removed from V and 5 bases from J, the gap between germline ends came to 10 bases. CDR1 is SQVTM and CDR2 is ANQGSEA in the germline V gene. In nucleotides, the CDR3 is TGCAGCGTTGAGGGACGGAAAACCGGGGAGCTGTTTTTT. Translation gives CSVEGRKTGELFF.

This rearrangement joins TRBV25-1 to TRBJ1-5; the D is unclear. V was shortened by 8 bases and J by 4 bases, with 9 bases between the two germline ends. Germline V lookup: CDR1 MGHDK, CDR2 SYGVNS. The CDR3 length is 12 residues. The CDR3 sequence: CASAAGNQPQHF. CDR3 in DNA: TGTGCCAGCGCCGCGGGGAATCAGCCCCAGCATTTT.

This clone occurred a few times. V and J are TRBV2 and TRBJ2-2; D gene unclear. This CDR3 has 17 residues. V lost 0 bases and J 0 bases, leaving 11 bases between the germline ends. Looked up from germline, CDR1 is SNHLY and CDR2 is FYNNEI. CDR3 residues: CASSEALRITNTGELFF. CDR3 bases: TGTGCCAGCAGTGAAGCGCTGAGGATTACGAACACCGGGGAGCTGTTTTTT.

The chain carries TRBV30 and TRBJ2-7, with D tentatively TRBD2 (5 bases). There are 15 residues in the CDR3. Germline V gene sequence: CDR1 GTSNPN, CDR2 SVGIG (reference sequence). Trimming removed 1 base at V and 2 bases at J, with 15 bases between. CDR3 sequence reads: CAWSATRIPPYEQYF. DNA of the CDR3: TGTGCCTGGAGTGCCACTAGAATACCGCCCTACGAGCAGTACTTC.

This clone was seen once. The chain employs TRBV7-8 and TRBJ2-5, with 9 positions matching TRBD2. TRBJ2-7 matches the DNA end more closely, so the J call is doubtful. CDR1 and CDR2 from the germline V gene are SGHVS and FQNEAQ. The CDR3 contains 15 residues. The CDR3 sequence is CASSRSGGRSYEQYF. The CDR3 nucleotides are TGTGCCAGCAGCCGGAGCGGGGGGCGAAGCTACGAGCAGTACTTC.

This sequence joins TRBV7-8 and TRBJ2-2; D possibly matches TRBD1 or TRBD2 (5 bases each). The V and J ends lost 7 bases and 2 bases respectively, with 14 bases between them. The CDR3 totals 15 residues. The germline gives CDR1 SGHVS, CDR2 FQNEAQ. CDR3 nucleotide sequence: TGTGCCAGCACCGTCCGGGACGGCAACACCGGGGAGCTGTTTTTT. It encodes CASTVRDGNTGELFF.

The gene calls are TRBV4-1 and TRBJ1-5; D possibly corresponds to TRBD1 (5 bases). This CDR3 contains 13 residues. Deletions cut 4 bases from V and 7 bases from J, with 11 bases between. The germline V gene encodes CDR1 MGHRA and CDR2 YSYEKL. The CDR3 coding sequence is TGCGCCAGCAGCCCACAGGTCTTGCAGCCCCAGCATTTT. As protein: CASSPQVLQPQHF.

The chain has TRBV30 and TRBJ2-7; D may correspond to TRBD1 or TRBD2 (6 bases each). The CDR3 spans 11 residues. Germline CDR1 reads GTSNPN; CDR2 reads SVGIG (reference sequence). Trimming stripped 5 bases from V and 13 bases from J, with 18 bases between. The CDR3 loop is CAWGGGQRIYF. The CDR3 DNA reads TGTGCCTGGGGAGGGGGGCAAAGGATATACTTC.

V is TRBV11-2 and J is TRBJ2-5; TRBD1 is a possible D gene (5 bases). The CDR3 length is 17 residues. Trimming stripped 3 bases from V and 1 base from J, with 18 bases between. The germline gives CDR1 SGHAT, CDR2 FQNNGV. The CDR3: CASSFDRRFGAQETQYF. CDR3 sequence (DNA): TGTGCCAGCAGCTTCGATCGCCGATTTGGGGCCCAAGAGACCCAGTACTTC.

This clone was detected a few times. The rearrangement uses TRBV11-2 and TRBJ2-3; D uncertain. The germline V gene encodes CDR1 SGHAT and CDR2 FQNNGV. The germline V and J ends were trimmed by 5 bases and 2 bases, with 2 bases remaining between them. This CDR3 region has 11 residues. CDR3 sequence: CASSHTDTQYF. CDR3 DNA sequence: TGTGCCAGCAGCCACACAGATACGCAGTATTTT.

V and J are TRBV11-2 and TRBJ2-7; D is ambiguous. Germline V gives CDR1 SGHAT, CDR2 FQNNGV. CDR3 length: 14 residues. Between the trimmed V and J ends, which lost 3 bases and 7 bases, there was a span of 16 bases. The CDR3 DNA reads as TGTGCCAGCAGCTTTCCCGAGCTTACTTCGGAGCAGTACTTC. It specifies CASSFPELTSEQYF.

This clone was counted between two and nine times. CDR3 residues: CASSFDDGANVLTF. In DNA form, the CDR3 reads TGTGCCAGCAGTTTCGACGATGGGGCCAACGTCCTGACTTTC. The chain couples TRBV27 to TRBJ2-6; D call uncertain. Germline-derived CDR1 and CDR2 are MNHEY and SMNVEV (reference sequence). V was cut by 3 bases and J by 3 bases, with 6 bases left in between. CDR3 length equals 14 residues.